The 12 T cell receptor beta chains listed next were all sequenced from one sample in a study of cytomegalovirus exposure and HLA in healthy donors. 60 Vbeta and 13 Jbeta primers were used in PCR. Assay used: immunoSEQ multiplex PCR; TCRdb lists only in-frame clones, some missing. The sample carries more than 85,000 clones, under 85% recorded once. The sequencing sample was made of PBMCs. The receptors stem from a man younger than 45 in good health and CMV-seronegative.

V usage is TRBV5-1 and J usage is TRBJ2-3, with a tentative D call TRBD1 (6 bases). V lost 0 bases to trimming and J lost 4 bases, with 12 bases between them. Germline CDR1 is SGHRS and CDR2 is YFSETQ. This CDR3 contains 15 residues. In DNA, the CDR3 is TGCGCCAGCAGCTTGGCCCCCAGGGGAGCAGATACGCAGTATTTT. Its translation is CASSLAPRGADTQYF.

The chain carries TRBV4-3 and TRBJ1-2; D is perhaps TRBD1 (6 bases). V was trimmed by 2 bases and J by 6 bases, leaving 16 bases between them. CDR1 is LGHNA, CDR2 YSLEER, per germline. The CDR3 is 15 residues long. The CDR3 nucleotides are TGCGCCAGCAGCCAATACGGGCAGGGGAGCAATGGCTACACCTTC. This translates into CASSQYGQGSNGYTF.

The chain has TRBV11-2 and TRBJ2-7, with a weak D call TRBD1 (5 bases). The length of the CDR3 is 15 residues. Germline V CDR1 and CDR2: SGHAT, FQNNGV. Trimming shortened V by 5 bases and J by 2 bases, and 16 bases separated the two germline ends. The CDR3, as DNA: TGTGCCAGCAGCCGTGGGGCCGGCCCTACCTACGAGCAGTACTTC. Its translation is CASSRGAGPTYEQYF. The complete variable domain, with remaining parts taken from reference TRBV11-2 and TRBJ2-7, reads EAGVAQSPRYKIIEKRQSVAFWCNPISGHATLYWYQQILGQGPKLLIQFQNNGVVDDSQLPKDRFSAERLKGVDSTLKIQPAKLEDSAVYLCASSRGAGPTYEQYFGPGTRLTVT.

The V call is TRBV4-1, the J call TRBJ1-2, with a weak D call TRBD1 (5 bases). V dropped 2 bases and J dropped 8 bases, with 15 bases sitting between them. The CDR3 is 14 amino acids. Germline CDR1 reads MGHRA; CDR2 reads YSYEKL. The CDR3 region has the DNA TGCGCCAGCAGCCAAATCAGGGATGTGAGAGGCTACACCTTC. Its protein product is CASSQIRDVRGYTF.

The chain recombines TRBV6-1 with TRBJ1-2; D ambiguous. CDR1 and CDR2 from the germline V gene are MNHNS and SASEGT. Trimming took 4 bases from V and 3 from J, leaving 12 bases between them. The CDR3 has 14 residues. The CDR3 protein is CASSVLRGDYGYTF. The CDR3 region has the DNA TGTGCCAGCAGTGTATTACGGGGTGACTATGGCTACACCTTC.

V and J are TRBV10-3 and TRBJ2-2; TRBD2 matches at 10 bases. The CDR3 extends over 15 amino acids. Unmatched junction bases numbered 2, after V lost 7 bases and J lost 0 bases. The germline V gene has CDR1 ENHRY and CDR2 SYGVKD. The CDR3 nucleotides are TGTGCCATCATGGGGACTAGCGCGAACACCGGGGAGCTGTTTTTT. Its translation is CAIMGTSANTGELFF.

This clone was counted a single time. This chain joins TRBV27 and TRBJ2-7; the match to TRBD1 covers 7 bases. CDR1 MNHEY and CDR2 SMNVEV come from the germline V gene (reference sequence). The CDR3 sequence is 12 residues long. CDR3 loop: CATGTALYEQYF. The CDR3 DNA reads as TGTGCGACGGGGACAGCTCTCTACGAGCAGTACTTC.

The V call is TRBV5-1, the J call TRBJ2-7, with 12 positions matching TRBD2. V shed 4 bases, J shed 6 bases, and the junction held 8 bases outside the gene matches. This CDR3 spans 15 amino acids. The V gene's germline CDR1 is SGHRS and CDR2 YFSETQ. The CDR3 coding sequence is TGCGCCAGCAGCGCCCGACTAGCGGGAGACGGCGAGCAGTACTTC. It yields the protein CASSARLAGDGEQYF.

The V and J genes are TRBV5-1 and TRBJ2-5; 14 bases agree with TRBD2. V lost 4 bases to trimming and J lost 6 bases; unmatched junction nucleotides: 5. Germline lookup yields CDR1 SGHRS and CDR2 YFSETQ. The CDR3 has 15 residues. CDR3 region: CASSLGLAGGQTQYF. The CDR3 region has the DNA TGCGCCAGCAGCCTCGGACTAGCGGGGGGCCAGACCCAGTACTTC.

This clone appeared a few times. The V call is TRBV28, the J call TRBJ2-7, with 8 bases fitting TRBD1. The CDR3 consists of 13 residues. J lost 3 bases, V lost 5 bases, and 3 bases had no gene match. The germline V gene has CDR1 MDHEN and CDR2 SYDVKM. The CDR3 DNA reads TGTGCCAGCAGTGAAACAGGGGGCTACGAGCAGTACTTC. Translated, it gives CASSETGGYEQYF.

CDR3 residues: CASSSFMGRGKETGELFF. In nucleotides, the CDR3 is TGTGCCAGCAGCTCTTTCATGGGCAGGGGAAAAGAGACCGGGGAGCTGTTTTTT. V gene TRBV7-8 combines with J gene TRBJ2-2, with D possibly being TRBD1 (6 bases). Germline V gene data show CDR1 as SGHVS and CDR2 as FQNEAQ. Trimming pared 4 bases from V and 5 bases from J, leaving 23 bases between. The CDR3 has 18 residues. The complete variable domain, with remaining parts taken from reference TRBV7-8 and TRBJ2-2, reads GAGVSQSPRYKVAKRGQDVALRCDPISGHVSLFWYQQALGQGPEFLTYFQNEAQLDKSGLPSDRFFAERPEGSVSTLKIQRTQQEDSAVYLCASSSFMGRGKETGELFFGEGSRLTVL.

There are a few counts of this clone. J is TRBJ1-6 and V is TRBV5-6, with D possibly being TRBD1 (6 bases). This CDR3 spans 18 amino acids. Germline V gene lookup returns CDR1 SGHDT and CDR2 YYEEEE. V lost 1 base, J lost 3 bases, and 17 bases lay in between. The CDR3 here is CASSLSRQDLHYNSPLHF. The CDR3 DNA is TGTGCCAGCAGCTTGAGCCGACAGGATTTGCACTATAATTCACCCCTCCACTTT.